This TCR beta chain derives from a study of T cells expressing NK-cell markers. With the 5' RACE reads reprocessed, TCRdb shows one record per CDR3 protein and no DNA. In all, the sample yields roughly 390,000 distinct CDR3 sequences. There are 14 residues in the CDR3. The sequencing sample was made of blood T cells: a sorted CD56 or NKG2C T cell subset, CD4+ or CD8+ T cells, or bulk PBMC T cells (not recorded which). This receptor was taken from a woman aged 50 to 60 in good health. J is TRBJ1-3 and V is TRBV12-3 or TRBV12-4. The CDR3 loop reads CAGRDSLSGNTIYF.